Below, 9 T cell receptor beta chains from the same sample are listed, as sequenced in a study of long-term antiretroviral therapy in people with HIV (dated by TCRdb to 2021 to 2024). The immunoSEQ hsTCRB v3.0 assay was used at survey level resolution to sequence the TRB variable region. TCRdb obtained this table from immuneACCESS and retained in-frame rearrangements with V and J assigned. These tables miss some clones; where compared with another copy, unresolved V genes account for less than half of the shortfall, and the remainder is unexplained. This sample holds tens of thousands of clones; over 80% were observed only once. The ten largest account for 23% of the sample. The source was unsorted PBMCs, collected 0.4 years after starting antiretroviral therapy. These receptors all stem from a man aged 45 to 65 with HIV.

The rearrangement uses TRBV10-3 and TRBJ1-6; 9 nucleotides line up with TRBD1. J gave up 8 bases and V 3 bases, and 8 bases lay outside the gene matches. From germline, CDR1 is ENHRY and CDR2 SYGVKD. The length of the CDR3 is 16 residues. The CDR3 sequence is CAISENLQGAHSPLHF. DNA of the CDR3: TGTGCCATCAGTGAAAATTTACAGGGGGCGCATTCACCCCTCCACTTT.

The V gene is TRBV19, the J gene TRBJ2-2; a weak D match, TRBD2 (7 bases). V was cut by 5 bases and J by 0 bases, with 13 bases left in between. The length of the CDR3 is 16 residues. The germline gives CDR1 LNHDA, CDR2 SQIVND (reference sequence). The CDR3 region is CASSSTGGPNTGELFF. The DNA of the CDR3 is TGTGCCAGTAGTTCCACCGGGGGGCCGAACACCGGGGAGCTGTTTTTT.

The CDR3 loop reads CATSSGGEQYF. CDR3 DNA sequence: TGTGCCACAAGTTCCGGCGGCGAGCAGTACTTC. The chain has TRBV10-3 and TRBJ2-7; D is uncertain. The CDR3 sequence is 11 residues long. Trimming cost V 10 bases and J 6 bases, with 13 bases left between them. In germline, CDR1 is ENHRY, CDR2 SYGVKD.

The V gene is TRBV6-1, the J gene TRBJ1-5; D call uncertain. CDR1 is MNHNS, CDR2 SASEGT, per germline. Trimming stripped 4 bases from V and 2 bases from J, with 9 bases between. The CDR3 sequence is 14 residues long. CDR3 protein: CASSVGRGNQPQHF. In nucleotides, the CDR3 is TGTGCCAGCAGTGTGGGGAGGGGCAATCAGCCCCAGCATTTT.

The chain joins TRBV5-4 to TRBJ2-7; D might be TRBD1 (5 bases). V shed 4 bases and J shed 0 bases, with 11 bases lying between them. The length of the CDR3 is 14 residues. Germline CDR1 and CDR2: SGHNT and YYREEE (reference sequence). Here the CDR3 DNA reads TGTGCCAGCAGCAAGTCGACAGCCTCCTACGAGCAGTACTTC. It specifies CASSKSTASYEQYF.

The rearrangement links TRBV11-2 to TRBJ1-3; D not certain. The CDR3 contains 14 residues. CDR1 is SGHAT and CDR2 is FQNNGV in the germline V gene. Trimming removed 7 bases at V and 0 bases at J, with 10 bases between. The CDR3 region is CASTASSSGNTIYF. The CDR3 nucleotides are TGTGCCAGCACGGCCTCTTCCTCTGGAAACACCATATATTTT.

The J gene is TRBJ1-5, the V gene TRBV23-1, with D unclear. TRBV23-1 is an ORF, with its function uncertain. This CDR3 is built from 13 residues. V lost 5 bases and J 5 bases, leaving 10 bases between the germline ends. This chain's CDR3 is CASSNRKDQPQHF. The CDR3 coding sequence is TGCGCCAGCAGTAACAGAAAGGATCAGCCCCAGCATTTT.

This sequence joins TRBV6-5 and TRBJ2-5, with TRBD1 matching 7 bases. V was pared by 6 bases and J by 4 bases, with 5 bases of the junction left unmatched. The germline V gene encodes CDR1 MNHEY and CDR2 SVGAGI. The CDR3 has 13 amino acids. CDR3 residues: CASSQGDGETQYF. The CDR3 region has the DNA TGTGCCAGCAGCCAGGGGGACGGAGAGACCCAGTACTTC.

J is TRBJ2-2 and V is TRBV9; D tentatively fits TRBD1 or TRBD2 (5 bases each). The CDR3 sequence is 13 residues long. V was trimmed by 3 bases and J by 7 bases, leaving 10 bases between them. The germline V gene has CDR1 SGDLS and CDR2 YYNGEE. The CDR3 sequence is CASSGEGIGELFF. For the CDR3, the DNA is TGTGCCAGCAGCGGAGAGGGGATCGGGGAGCTGTTTTTT.